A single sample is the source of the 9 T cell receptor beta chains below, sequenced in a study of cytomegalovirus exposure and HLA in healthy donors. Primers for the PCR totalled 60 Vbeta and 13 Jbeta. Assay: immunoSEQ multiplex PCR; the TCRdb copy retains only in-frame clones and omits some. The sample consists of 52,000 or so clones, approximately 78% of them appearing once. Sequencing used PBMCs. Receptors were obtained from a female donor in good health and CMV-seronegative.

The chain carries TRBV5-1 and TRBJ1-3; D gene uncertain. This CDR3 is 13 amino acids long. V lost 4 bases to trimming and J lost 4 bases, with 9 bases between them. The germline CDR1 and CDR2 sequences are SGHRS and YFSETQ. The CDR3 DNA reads TGCGCCAGCAGCGAGGGAGAGGGAAACACCATATATTTT. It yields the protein CASSEGEGNTIYF.

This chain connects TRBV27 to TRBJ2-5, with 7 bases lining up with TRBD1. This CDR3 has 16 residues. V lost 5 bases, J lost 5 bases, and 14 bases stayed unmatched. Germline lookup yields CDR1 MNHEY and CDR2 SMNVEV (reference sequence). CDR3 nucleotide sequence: TGTGCCAGCAGTCCTTTATCACGACAGGGCGGGGAGACCCAGTACTTC. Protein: CASSPLSRQGGETQYF.

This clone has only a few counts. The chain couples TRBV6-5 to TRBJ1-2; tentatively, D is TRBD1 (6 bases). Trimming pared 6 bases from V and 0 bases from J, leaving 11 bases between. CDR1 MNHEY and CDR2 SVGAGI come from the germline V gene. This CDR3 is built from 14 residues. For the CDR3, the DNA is TGTGCCAGCAGCATCACAGGGCCTAACTATGGCTACACCTTC. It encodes CASSITGPNYGYTF.

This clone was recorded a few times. The CDR3 spells CASSFEGQGAFYGYTF. CDR3 nucleotides: TGTGCCAGCAGCTTCGAGGGACAGGGGGCCTTCTATGGCTACACCTTC. The chain is built from TRBV7-9 and TRBJ1-2; 12 bases are shared with TRBD1. V lost 3 bases and J lost 4; bases outside the gene matches: 6. The CDR3 is 16 residues long. The V gene's germline CDR1 is SEHNR and CDR2 FQNEAQ (reference sequence).

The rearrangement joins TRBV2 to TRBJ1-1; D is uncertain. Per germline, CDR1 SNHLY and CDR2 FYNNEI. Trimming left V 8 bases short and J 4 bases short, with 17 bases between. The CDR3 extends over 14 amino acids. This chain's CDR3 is CASLFRGSTTEAFF. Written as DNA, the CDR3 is TGTGCCAGCTTATTCAGAGGGTCCACCACTGAAGCTTTCTTT.

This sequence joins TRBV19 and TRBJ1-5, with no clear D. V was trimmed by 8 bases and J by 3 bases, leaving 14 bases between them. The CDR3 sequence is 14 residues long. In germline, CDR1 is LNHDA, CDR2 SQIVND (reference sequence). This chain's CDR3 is CASRPRGNNQPQHF. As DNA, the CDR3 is TGTGCCAGTCGTCCCCGGGGTAACAATCAGCCCCAGCATTTT.

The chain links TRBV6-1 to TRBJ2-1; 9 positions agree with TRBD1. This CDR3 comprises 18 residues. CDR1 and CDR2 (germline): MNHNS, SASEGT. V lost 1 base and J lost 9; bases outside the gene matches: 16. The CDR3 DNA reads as TGTGCCAGCAGTGAAGGGGGACAGGGAGGAGGGGGCCTTCTTGAGCAGTTCTTC. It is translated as CASSEGGQGGGGLLEQFF.

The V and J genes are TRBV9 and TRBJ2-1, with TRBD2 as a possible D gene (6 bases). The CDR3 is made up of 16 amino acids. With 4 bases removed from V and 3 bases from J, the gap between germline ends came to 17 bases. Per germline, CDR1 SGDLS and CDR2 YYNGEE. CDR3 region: CASSRGTQGFYNEQFF. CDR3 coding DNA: TGTGCCAGCAGCCGTGGGACTCAGGGCTTCTACAATGAGCAGTTCTTC.

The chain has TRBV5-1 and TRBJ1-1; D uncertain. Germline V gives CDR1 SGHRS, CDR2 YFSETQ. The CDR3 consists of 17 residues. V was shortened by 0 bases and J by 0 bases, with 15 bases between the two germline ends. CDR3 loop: CASSLGARYPMNTEAFF. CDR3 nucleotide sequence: TGCGCCAGCAGCTTGGGTGCCAGGTACCCCATGAACACTGAAGCTTTCTTT.